Below are 23 T cell receptor beta chains sequenced from a single sample in a study of blood T cell repertoires in COVID-19. The data were produced by immunoSEQ multiplex PCR, yet TCRdb's version contains in-frame clones alone and is incomplete. The table has 150,000 to 200,000 clones, just over 85% seen once. The sample taken for sequencing was peripheral blood. The origin of the receptors is a man in his fifties or sixties with acute or convalescent COVID-19.

V gene TRBV19 combines with J gene TRBJ2-2, with 10 bases fitting TRBD1. Germline-derived CDR1 and CDR2 are LNHDA and SQIVND (reference sequence). This CDR3 region has 14 residues. V lost 8 bases, J lost 5 bases, and 5 bases stayed unmatched. In DNA form, the CDR3 reads TGTGCCAGTCGGTGGGACAGGGGAACCGGGGAGCTGTTTTTT. Translated, it gives CASRWDRGTGELFF.

V is TRBV2 and J is TRBJ1-4; D possibly corresponds to TRBD1 (6 bases). Trimming removed 4 bases at V and 10 bases at J, with 16 bases between. Germline V lookup: CDR1 SNHLY, CDR2 FYNNEI. The CDR3 contains 14 residues. CDR3 nucleotides: TGTGCCAGCAGTGGTCAAGGGGACAACCGAAAACTGTTTTTT. Translating it yields CASSGQGDNRKLFF.

The chain joins TRBV10-3 to TRBJ1-2; weak D call: TRBD1 (5 bases). The CDR3 consists of 13 residues. V lost 6 bases and J lost 7, with 15 bases in between. Germline values: CDR1 ENHRY, CDR2 SYGVKD. The CDR3 sequence: CAISEAGGAGYTF. As DNA, the CDR3 is TGTGCCATCAGCGAAGCTGGAGGGGCTGGCTACACCTTC.

The V call is TRBV5-1, the J call TRBJ1-1; 11 nucleotides align to TRBD1. Germline CDR1 SGHRS, CDR2 YFSETQ. V shed 4 bases and J 6 bases; nucleotides not matched to a gene: 8. The CDR3 extends over 15 amino acids. The CDR3 coding sequence is TGCGCCAGCAGCGATCGGACAGGGGGCCACCCTGAAGCTTTCTTT. Translating gives CASSDRTGGHPEAFF.

As to this clone: Other DNA sequences in the sample encode the same CDR3. J is TRBJ1-2 and V is TRBV6-5; the match to TRBD1 covers 10 bases. Losses at the gene ends were 4 bases for V and 2 bases for J; bases not matched to a gene: 4. Germline V gives CDR1 MNHEY, CDR2 SVGAGI. CDR3 size: 15 residues. Here the CDR3 DNA reads TGTGCCAGCAGTTCCCGGGACAGGGGAAACTATGGCTACACCTTC. Its translation is CASSSRDRGNYGYTF.

This rearrangement joins TRBV5-1 to TRBJ1-1; D perhaps matches TRBD1 (6 bases). V was cut by 0 bases and J by 3 bases, with 12 bases left in between. The CDR3 covers 15 residues. Germline V lookup: CDR1 SGHRS, CDR2 YFSETQ. The CDR3 protein is CASSLDGQRDTEAFF. CDR3 nucleotides: TGCGCCAGCAGCTTGGACGGACAGAGAGACACTGAAGCTTTCTTT.

The CDR3 protein is CSARRAGVINEQFF. CDR3 bases: TGCAGCGCCAGACGAGCGGGAGTTATCAATGAGCAGTTCTTC. The J gene is TRBJ2-1, the V gene TRBV29-1; 8 nucleotides line up with TRBD2. Germline values: CDR1 SQVTM, CDR2 ANQGSEA. V lost 7 bases, J lost 6 bases, and 11 bases stayed unmatched. There are 14 residues in the CDR3.

This chain connects TRBV5-1 to TRBJ2-4; 7 positions agree with TRBD1. The CDR3 is 13 amino acids. V dropped 0 bases and J dropped 8; count of bases not matched to a gene: 2. CDR1 and CDR2 (germline): SGHRS, YFSETQ. CDR3 bases: TGCGCCAGCAGCTTGGACAGGGGTGACATTCAGTACTTC. This gives the protein CASSLDRGDIQYF.

The chain couples TRBV19 to TRBJ1-1; 8 nucleotides agree with TRBD1. Germline V gives CDR1 LNHDA, CDR2 SQIVND (reference sequence). V trimming: 4 bases; J trimming: 10 bases; junction bases outside the gene matches: 8. This CDR3 is built from 13 residues. DNA for the CDR3: TGTGCCAGTAGTACCGGACAGGGAGGTTCAGCTTTCTTT. This encodes CASSTGQGGSAFF.

The V and J genes are TRBV11-2 and TRBJ2-7; tentatively, D is TRBD1 (6 bases). V was shortened by 4 bases and J by 4 bases, with 17 bases between the two germline ends. The CDR3 is 15 amino acids. CDR1 is SGHAT and CDR2 is FQNNGV in the germline V gene. In DNA, the CDR3 is TGTGCCAGCAGCTGGACGACAGGAGGTGTGTACGAGCAGTACTTC. This translates into CASSWTTGGVYEQYF. Based on the CDR3 plus reference TRBV11-2 and TRBJ2-7, the full variable domain is EAGVAQSPRYKIIEKRQSVAFWCNPISGHATLYWYQQILGQGPKLLIQFQNNGVVDDSQLPKDRFSAERLKGVDSTLKIQPAKLEDSAVYLCASSWTTGGVYEQYFGPGTRLTVT.

This clone was seen once. The chain has TRBV19 and TRBJ1-1; 10 nucleotides align to TRBD1. The V gene's germline CDR1 is LNHDA and CDR2 SQIVND (reference sequence). This CDR3 region has 13 residues. V trimming: 4 bases; J trimming: 4 bases; junction bases outside the gene matches: 0. CDR3 sequence (DNA): TGTGCCAGTAGTAGGACAGGGGGCACTGAAGCTTTCTTT. Protein product: CASSRTGGTEAFF.

The rearrangement uses TRBV30 and TRBJ2-7; 9 bases agree with TRBD1. CDR1 is GTSNPN, CDR2 SVGIG, per germline (reference sequence). J was trimmed by 5 bases and V by 3 bases; bases with no gene match: 11. This CDR3 has 15 residues. CDR3 sequence: CAWRKGTGIPHEQYF. DNA for the CDR3: TGTGCCTGGAGAAAAGGGACAGGGATTCCCCACGAGCAGTACTTC.

The chain employs TRBV7-2 and TRBJ1-2; 9 bases line up with TRBD1. With V trimmed by 6 bases and J by 4 bases, 9 bases remained unmatched. Germline V gene lookup returns CDR1 SGHTA and CDR2 FQGNSA. There are 15 residues in the CDR3. The CDR3 is CASRQPGQGGYGYTF. The CDR3 DNA follows: TGTGCCAGCAGACAACCGGGACAGGGAGGCTATGGCTACACCTTC. Full variable domain (outside the CDR3, taken from reference TRBV7-2 and TRBJ1-2): GAGVSQSPSNKVTEKGKDVELRCDPISGHTALYWYRQSLGQGLEFLIYFQGNSAPDKSGLPSDRFSAERTGGSVSTLTIQRTQQEDSAVYLCASRQPGQGGYGYTFGSGTRLTVV.

This clone was detected only once. The chain is built from TRBV7-9 and TRBJ1-2; TRBD1 aligns across 11 bases. The CDR3 loop spans 16 amino acids. V lost 4 bases and J lost 7; bases outside the gene matches: 11. The V gene's germline CDR1 is SEHNR and CDR2 FQNEAQ (reference sequence). The CDR3 DNA is TGTGCCAGCAGCTCGGATCGAACCGGGACAGGGGGTGGCTACACCTTC. It is translated as CASSSDRTGTGGGYTF.

In nucleotides, the CDR3 is TGTGCCAGCAGCCCGAGGACAGGGGATTCGGGCGGCTACACCTTC. This translates into CASSPRTGDSGGYTF. The chain recombines TRBV9 with TRBJ1-2, with 9 bases matching TRBD1. V shed 4 bases and J 8 bases; nucleotides not matched to a gene: 12. The CDR3 spans 15 residues. Germline loops: CDR1 SGDLS, CDR2 YYNGEE.

The sample holds a few counts of this clone. V and J are TRBV27 and TRBJ2-7; D perhaps matches TRBD1 (6 bases). This CDR3 has 14 residues. V was shortened by 4 bases and J by 1 base, with 11 bases between the two germline ends. Looked up from germline, CDR1 is MNHEY and CDR2 is SMNVEV (reference sequence). The CDR3: CASSSKQGSYEQYF. The DNA for the CDR3 is TGTGCCAGCAGTTCCAAACAGGGATCCTACGAGCAGTACTTC.

This chain uses TRBV28 with TRBJ2-5; 10 bases agree with TRBD1. The V gene's germline CDR1 is MDHEN and CDR2 SYDVKM. The CDR3 has 16 amino acids. J was trimmed by 5 bases and V by 2 bases; bases with no gene match: 8. CDR3 sequence: CASSLPGTGVDETQYF. DNA of the CDR3: TGTGCCAGCAGTTTACCCGGGACAGGGGTGGACGAGACCCAGTACTTC.

The chain employs TRBV7-7 and TRBJ2-7; 11 bases map to TRBD2. This CDR3 has 19 amino acids. J gave up 6 bases and V 2 bases, and 18 bases lay outside the gene matches. The V gene's germline CDR1 is SSHAT and CDR2 FNYEAQ (reference sequence). The CDR3 region has the DNA TGTGCCAGCAGCTTAAACTGGATGGTAGCGGGAGGGCCCGGTAGCGAGCAGTACTTC. It yields the protein CASSLNWMVAGGPGSEQYF.

The rearrangement uses TRBV28 and TRBJ2-7, with 7 bases fitting TRBD1. CDR1 and CDR2 from the germline V gene are MDHEN and SYDVKM. The CDR3 has 13 residues. With V trimmed by 6 bases and J by 3 bases, 5 bases remained unmatched. The CDR3 protein is CASSPGQLYEQYF. The DNA of the CDR3 is TGTGCCAGCAGCCCGGGACAGCTCTACGAGCAGTACTTC.

This chain uses TRBV15 with TRBJ1-4; unclear D gene. Trimming pared 0 bases from V and 8 bases from J, leaving 16 bases between. CDR1 and CDR2 from the germline V gene are LNHNV and YYDKDF (reference sequence). The CDR3 has 16 residues. The CDR3 spells CATSRDRGRTGEKLFF. The CDR3 DNA reads as TGTGCCACCAGCAGAGATCGGGGAAGGACGGGGGAAAAACTGTTTTTT.

V usage is TRBV7-2 and J usage is TRBJ2-1; 10 nucleotides match TRBD2. CDR3 length: 17 residues. V lost 1 base, J lost 0 bases, and 3 bases stayed unmatched. Germline V gives CDR1 SGHTA, CDR2 FQGNSA. The CDR3: CASSLGSGRASYNEQFF. The CDR3 region has the DNA TGTGCCAGCAGCTTAGGGAGCGGGAGGGCCTCCTACAATGAGCAGTTCTTC. Full variable domain (rest looked up from reference TRBV7-2 and TRBJ2-1): GAGVSQSPSNKVTEKGKDVELRCDPISGHTALYWYRQSLGQGLEFLIYFQGNSAPDKSGLPSDRFSAERTGGSVSTLTIQRTQQEDSAVYLCASSLGSGRASYNEQFFGPGTRLTVL.

The gene calls are TRBV11-3 and TRBJ2-2, with 8 bases fitting TRBD1. Trimming took 5 bases from V and 6 from J; bases not matched to a gene: 5. Germline V gene sequence: CDR1 SGHNT, CDR2 YENEEA. The CDR3 spans 14 residues. The CDR3 reads CASSGQGLPGELFF. CDR3 coding DNA: TGTGCCAGCAGCGGACAGGGTTTACCCGGGGAGCTGTTTTTT.

In this sample, this clone turned up a few times. The gene calls are TRBV19 and TRBJ2-7; 9 bases fit TRBD2. The V and J ends lost 7 bases and 6 bases, in that order; junction bases with no gene match: 10. The CDR3 is made up of 14 amino acids. The germline gives CDR1 LNHDA, CDR2 SQIVND (reference sequence). The CDR3 nucleotides are TGTGCCAGTACCCCGGGACTAGCAGCATCCGAGCAGTACTTC. This translates into CASTPGLAASEQYF.